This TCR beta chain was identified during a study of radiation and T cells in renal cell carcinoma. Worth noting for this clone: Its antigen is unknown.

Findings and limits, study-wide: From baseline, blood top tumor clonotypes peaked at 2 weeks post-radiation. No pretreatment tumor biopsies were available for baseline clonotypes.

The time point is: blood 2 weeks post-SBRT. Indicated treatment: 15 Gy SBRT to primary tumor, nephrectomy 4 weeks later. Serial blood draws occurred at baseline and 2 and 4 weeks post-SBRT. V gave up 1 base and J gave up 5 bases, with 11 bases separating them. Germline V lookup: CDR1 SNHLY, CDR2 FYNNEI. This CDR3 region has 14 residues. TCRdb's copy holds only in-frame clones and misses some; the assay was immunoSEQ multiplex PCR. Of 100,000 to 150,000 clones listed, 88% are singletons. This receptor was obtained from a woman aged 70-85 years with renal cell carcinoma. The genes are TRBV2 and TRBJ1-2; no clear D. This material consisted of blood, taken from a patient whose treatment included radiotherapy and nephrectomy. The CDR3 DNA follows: TGTGCCAGCAGTGAAGGAGAGGGAATTTATGGCTACACCTTC. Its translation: CASSEGEGIYGYTF.